The T cell receptor (beta chain) under discussion was sequenced for a study of cytomegalovirus exposure and HLA in healthy donors. General study findings and limits: V- and J-gene trimming in TCR beta was tied to a missense DCLRE1C variant by an analysis performed later. Researchers catalogued approximately 170 TCR beta chains as cytomegalovirus-associated. For most TCR beta V segments, an earlier analysis put the productive rate at about 90% or about 30% of the time. Looking again later, the authors saw that most CMV-associated TCR beta chains seemed HLA-restricted.

Worth noting for this clone: What it recognizes is unknown.

In germline, CDR1 is SEHNR, CDR2 FQNEAQ (reference sequence). After removal of 2 bases from V and 7 bases from J, the junction contained 7 bases not matched to a gene. The CDR3 runs 15 residues. Use of 60 Vbeta and 13 Jbeta primers characterized the PCR. The repertoire was sequenced with immunoSEQ multiplex PCR; TCRdb's copy has only in-frame clones and lacks some. The sample lists more than 60,000 clones; about 78% were seen once. Sequenced material: PBMCs. The origin of this receptor is a woman aged 40 to 50 in good health and CMV-seropositive. This chain joins TRBV7-9 and TRBJ1-5, with 8 bases that match TRBD1. CDR3 in amino acids: CASSLSAQGGQPQHF. The CDR3 DNA reads TGTGCCAGCAGCTTATCCGCACAGGGGGGACAGCCCCAGCATTTT.